The 24 T cell receptor beta chains presented below share a single source sample, sequenced in a study of blood T cell repertoires in COVID-19. TCRdb keeps only in-frame clones here, not all; method: immunoSEQ multiplex PCR. The top ten clones hold approximately 4.3% of a sample with roughly 110,000 clones, more than 70% of them seen once. Sequences were obtained from peripheral blood. The receptor set was obtained from a man between 65 and 85 years old with acute or convalescent COVID-19.

The chain joins TRBV10-2 to TRBJ1-3, with 7 bases identical to TRBD1. Germline V gene data show CDR1 as WSHSY and CDR2 as SAAADI. Trimming removed 7 bases from V and 3 bases from J; junction bases left unmatched: 9. CDR3 size: 15 residues. The CDR3 bases are TGCGCCAGCACCTTTTCTCCAGGGGGTGGAAACACCATATATTTT. This codes for CASTFSPGGGNTIYF.

This chain links TRBV2 with TRBJ1-1, with a tentative D call TRBD1 (5 bases). This CDR3 is 14 amino acids long. Trimming shortened V by 4 bases and J by 8 bases, and 17 bases separated the two germline ends. Germline V lookup: CDR1 SNHLY, CDR2 FYNNEI. The CDR3 nucleotides read TGTGCCAGCAGTGTTTATAGGGCAGGGTCCGAAGCTTTCTTT. It specifies CASSVYRAGSEAFF. The variable domain in full, completed from reference TRBV2 and TRBJ1-1, reads EPEVTQTPSHQVTQMGQEVILRCVPISNHLYFYWYRQILGQKVEFLVSFYNNEISEKSEIFDDQFSVERPDGSNFTLKIRSTKLEDSAMYFCASSVYRAGSEAFFGQGTRLTVV.

The genes are TRBV7-8 and TRBJ2-3, with 7 bases lining up with TRBD1. The germline V gene has CDR1 SGHVS and CDR2 FQNEAQ. This CDR3 region has 14 residues. V lost 5 bases to trimming and J lost 4 bases; unmatched junction nucleotides: 6. CDR3 sequence: CASSRGGTADTQYF. DNA for the CDR3: TGTGCCAGCAGCCGAGGGGGCACGGCAGATACGCAGTATTTT.

V and J are TRBV2 and TRBJ1-5; D not resolved. From germline, CDR1 is SNHLY and CDR2 FYNNEI. This CDR3 has 14 residues. The V end was cut by 6 bases, the J end by 2 bases, with 11 bases between. The CDR3 reads CASRALERNQPQHF. CDR3 sequence (DNA): TGTGCCAGCAGAGCCCTAGAGCGCAATCAGCCCCAGCATTTT.

The chain is built from TRBV7-9 and TRBJ1-1; D is unresolved. The CDR3 extends over 14 amino acids. Germline CDR1 is SEHNR and CDR2 is FQNEAQ (reference sequence). The V and J ends lost 4 bases and 3 bases respectively, with 12 bases between them. The CDR3 DNA reads TGTGCCAGCAGCTCGTCGGGGTTTTACACTGAAGCTTTCTTT. Residues: CASSSSGFYTEAFF.

The chain links TRBV18 to TRBJ1-4, with a tentative D call TRBD1 (6 bases). CDR3 length: 14 residues. From germline, CDR1 is KGHSH and CDR2 LQKENI. V was trimmed by 8 bases and J by 2 bases, leaving 12 bases between them. The CDR3 loop is CASGSGGTNEKLFF. The CDR3 nucleotides read TGTGCCAGCGGATCGGGGGGCACTAATGAAAAACTGTTTTTT.

The V and J genes are TRBV3-1 (or the pseudogene TRBV3-2) and TRBJ2-3; TRBD2 agrees at 9 bases. The CDR3 is made up of 17 amino acids. Germline V gene data show CDR1 as LGHDT and CDR2 as YNNKEL (reference sequence). V trimming: 0 bases; J trimming: 3 bases; junction bases outside the gene matches: 7. CDR3 coding DNA: TGTGCCAGCAGCCAAGATTGGCGGGGGGGAGGTACAGATACGCAGTATTTT. As protein: CASSQDWRGGGTDTQYF.

The gene calls are TRBV11-2 and TRBJ2-3; a possible D gene is TRBD2 (6 bases). The CDR3 length is 13 residues. CDR1 is SGHAT, CDR2 FQNNGV, per germline. The V and J ends lost 3 bases and 6 bases respectively, with 10 bases between them. The CDR3 loop reads CASSFPSGDTQYF. DNA of the CDR3: TGTGCCAGCAGCTTCCCAAGCGGGGATACGCAGTATTTT.

Concerning this clone itself: This CDR3 is also generated by other DNA sequences in the sample. This rearrangement joins TRBV5-1 to TRBJ2-5; 7 positions agree with TRBD1. Germline trimming cut 0 bases from V and 4 bases from J; bases unmatched to any gene: 3. Per germline, CDR1 SGHRS and CDR2 YFSETQ. The CDR3 is made up of 14 amino acids. CDR3 loop: CASSLGQGVETQYF. The DNA of the CDR3 is TGCGCCAGCAGCTTGGGACAGGGAGTAGAGACCCAGTACTTC.

The V call is TRBV7-9, the J call TRBJ1-2, with D perhaps matching TRBD1 (6 bases). The CDR3 spans 13 residues. Germline CDR1 SEHNR, CDR2 FQNEAQ (reference sequence). Trimming took off 3 bases at V and 8 bases at J, with 13 bases between the two ends. The CDR3 reads CASSFDRFGGYTF. For the CDR3, the DNA is TGTGCCAGCAGCTTCGACAGGTTCGGCGGCTACACCTTC.

CDR3: CASSQVSGNPNEKLFF. The CDR3 coding sequence is TGTGCCAGCAGCCAAGTCTCAGGGAATCCTAATGAAAAACTGTTTTTT. The chain employs TRBV3-1 (or the pseudogene TRBV3-2) and TRBJ1-4; possibly TRBD1 for D (5 bases). Germline loops: CDR1 LGHDT, CDR2 YNNKEL (reference sequence). The length of the CDR3 is 16 residues. Trimming took 1 base from V and 3 from J, leaving 12 bases between them.

CDR3 DNA: TGTGCCAGCAGTGCGCCGGGACAAGACACTGAAGCTTTCTTT. Protein sequence: CASSAPGQDTEAFF. This chain uses TRBV25-1 with TRBJ1-1, with D perhaps matching TRBD1 (6 bases). V lost 4 bases, J lost 3 bases, and 12 bases lay in between. The CDR3 is 14 residues long. Germline lookup yields CDR1 MGHDK and CDR2 SYGVNS.

The chain is built from TRBV5-1 and TRBJ2-1; a weak D match, TRBD1 (5 bases). CDR1 is SGHRS and CDR2 is YFSETQ in the germline V gene. Trimming took 4 bases from V and 6 from J, leaving 20 bases between them. The CDR3 extends over 16 amino acids. The CDR3 DNA reads TGCGCCAGCAGCGAAGCCGAAGGGGTTCCGGGCAATGAGCAGTTCTTC. It yields the protein CASSEAEGVPGNEQFF.

The chain recombines TRBV20-1 with TRBJ1-2; 7 nucleotides line up with TRBD1. This CDR3 contains 11 residues. Trimming removed 6 bases from V and 7 bases from J; junction bases left unmatched: 5. The germline V gene encodes CDR1 DFQATT and CDR2 SNEGSKA (reference sequence). Here the CDR3 DNA reads TGCAGTGCCGAGGGGGCCGTTGGCTACACCTTC. It translates to CSAEGAVGYTF.

The chain combines TRBV7-9 with TRBJ1-1, with TRBD1 identical over 10 bases. This CDR3 is built from 15 residues. CDR1 and CDR2 (germline): SEHNR, FQNEAQ (reference sequence). Unmatched junction bases numbered 8, after V lost 5 bases and J lost 5 bases. The CDR3 here is CASSGRGQGLTEAFF. The CDR3 coding sequence is TGTGCCAGCAGCGGGAGGGGACAGGGGTTGACTGAAGCTTTCTTT.

The V and J genes are TRBV4-3 and TRBJ2-3; 8 nucleotides agree with TRBD2. CDR3 length equals 16 residues. Germline values: CDR1 LGHNA, CDR2 YSLEER. V lost 2 bases and J lost 2; bases outside the gene matches: 6. CDR3 in DNA: TGCGCCAGCAGCCAAATCCGCGGGGGGACCACAGATACGCAGTATTTT. It translates to CASSQIRGGTTDTQYF.

The V call is TRBV5-1, the J call TRBJ2-5; D remains unclear. Germline CDR1 SGHRS, CDR2 YFSETQ. The CDR3 runs to 14 residues. V was shortened by 4 bases and J by 1 base, with 11 bases between the two germline ends. CDR3 sequence (DNA): TGCGCCAGCAGCACCCAACCCAGCCAAGAGACCCAGTACTTC. Amino acids: CASSTQPSQETQYF.

The gene calls are TRBV3-1 (or the pseudogene TRBV3-2) and TRBJ1-4; D is unclear. V was cut by 1 base and J by 4 bases, with 13 bases left in between. The CDR3 is made up of 16 amino acids. The germline CDR1 and CDR2 sequences are LGHDT and YNNKEL (reference sequence). The CDR3, as DNA: TGTGCCAGCAGCCAAGGCGGGCCACAGATTAATGAAAAACTGTTTTTT. Residues: CASSQGGPQINEKLFF.

The rearrangement uses TRBV12-1 and TRBJ1-2. TRBV12-1 corresponds to a pseudogene. The CDR3 length is 14 residues. The chain's CDR3 is CASSSLTARYGYTF. The CDR3 nucleotides read TGTGCCAGCAGCTCCTTGACTGCCCGGTATGGCTACACCTTC.

This chain links TRBV7-8 with TRBJ1-1, with unresolved D. V dropped 0 bases and J dropped 10 bases, with 15 bases sitting between them. Per the germline V gene, CDR1 is SGHVS and CDR2 is FQNEAQ. The CDR3 is 14 amino acids. The CDR3 region is CASSLALRGWGAFF. For the CDR3, the DNA is TGTGCCAGCAGCTTAGCGCTAAGAGGGTGGGGAGCTTTCTTT.

The chain combines TRBV6-2 or TRBV6-3 with TRBJ1-1; 8 bases fit TRBD1. J gave up 5 bases and V 2 bases, and 7 bases lay outside the gene matches. The length of the CDR3 is 15 residues. The germline V gene encodes CDR1 MNHEY and CDR2 SVGEGT. The CDR3 DNA reads TGTGCCAGCAGTTACACGACAGGGGTAGGGACTGAAGCTTTCTTT. Translated: CASSYTTGVGTEAFF.

This chain connects TRBV5-1 to TRBJ2-4; TRBD1 agrees at 9 bases. Trimming took 4 bases from V and 6 from J; bases not matched to a gene: 5. Germline V CDR1 and CDR2: SGHRS, YFSETQ. CDR3 length: 14 residues. The CDR3 protein is CASSPSGQGNIQYF. CDR3 in DNA: TGCGCCAGCAGCCCGTCGGGACAGGGAAACATTCAGTACTTC.

The rearrangement uses TRBV2 and TRBJ1-2; 10 positions agree with TRBD1. The CDR3 length is 13 residues. The J segment lost 7 bases and the V segment lost 4 bases, leaving 3 bases of the junction unmatched. CDR1 is SNHLY and CDR2 is FYNNEI in the germline V gene. CDR3 bases: TGTGCCAGCAGTGGACAGGGGGCGGTTGGCTACACCTTC. It yields the protein CASSGQGAVGYTF.

This clone was counted only a few times. The V call is TRBV6-5, the J call TRBJ2-7; D is perhaps TRBD1 (6 bases). CDR1 MNHEY and CDR2 SVGAGI come from the germline V gene. V lost 5 bases and J lost 2, with 10 bases in between. This CDR3 has 13 residues. The CDR3 here is CASSSGQPYEQYF. CDR3 sequence (DNA): TGTGCCAGCAGTAGTGGACAGCCCTACGAGCAGTACTTC.